This paragraph covers one TCR beta chain sequence. Its recognized antigen is unknown. Base-call qualities are not available, and no considerably larger clone is one nucleotide away. Reading from cysteine to phenylalanine, the CDR3 counts 13 amino acids. Here the CDR3 DNA is all that survives: 39 bases in frame from base 1. The germline V gene supplies CDR1 ENHRY and CDR2 SYGVKD. Relative to germline, V is 2 bases shorter and J is 9 bases shorter, with 11 bases between their ends. TCR beta repertoires were profiled from peripheral blood of about a dozen young patients with multiple sclerosis to demonstrate the VDJtools post-analysis software. Multiple sclerosis patients were children and adolescents aged about 6 to 15 years. The entry originates in a study of post-analysis software for immune sequencing data (dated by TCRdb to between 2014 and 2017). In terms of the full investigation: The recorded disease courses included relapsing-remitting, secondary progressive and progressive-relapsing multiple sclerosis, and some patients had no subtype annotation. The multiple sclerosis patient repertoires were compared with about a dozen previously published healthy control repertoires from donors aged 6 to 25 years. A subset of samples was prepared in parallel using single-end sample barcoding, then pooled and co-amplified after Illumina adapter ligation. Broad study findings and their caveats: The control group was slightly older than the multiple sclerosis patient group. Normalized Chao1 diversity was significantly lower in multiple sclerosis patients than controls, suggesting substantial peripheral T-cell clonal expansion. When samples were clustered directly using the F measure, samples prepared in the same batch co-clustered strongly, which prompted a batch-effect correction. Significantly higher frequencies in patients than in controls were found for a handful of TRBV segments, including TRBV5-6, TRBV5-1 and TRBV20-1.

The protocol used for the library was PCR. TCRdb lists the instrument as Illumina HiSeq 2500. To reduce PCR and sequencing biases, unique molecular identifiers were built into the TCR beta cDNA libraries. Roughly 500,000 cDNA molecules were obtained per 1 to 10 million input T cells, so each molecule approximated one T cell. The patient libraries were prepared and sequenced using the same protocol as the earlier healthy control dataset. Samples belonging to the same batch were prepared together, multiplexed and sequenced on a shared HiSeq lane. In the paper's pipeline: Raw barcoded reads were processed with MIGEC, and single-read molecular identifier groups were discarded before consensus assembly and CDR3 extraction. Clonotype tables were post-analysed with VDJtools, and diversity was normalized by down-sampling all datasets to the smallest sample size. In repertoire overlap clustering, CDR3 amino acid sequences, but not nucleotide sequences, were matched to correct batch-related cross-sample contamination. The public reads were quality trimmed at Q25 with fastp and then assembled into clones with MiXCR by TCRdb, keeping productive beta chains. Rows with one shared CDR3 protein collapse into an entry with the most common genes and DNA. TCRdb's processing, not the authors' own work, is the source of the V and J calls. Counted in this sample were fewer than 900,000 distinct CDR3 sequences; more than 45% of them appeared once. In total, the top ten clones hold approximately 5% of the sample.

The sample consisted of blood. This receptor was identified in a girl aged 10-17 years with multiple sclerosis. Rearrangement joined TRBV10-3 to TRBJ2-1; the D gene cannot be resolved reliably. The nucleotide sequence is TGTGCCATCAGTGAGCCGCTAGGCGGTGAGCAGTTCTTC. It encodes CAISEPLGGEQFF.